These 20 T cell receptor beta chains were all obtained from the same sample, sequenced in a study of blood T cells in healthy people across ages. The authors ran a second PCR of 7 to 11 cycles using a sample-barcoded 5' primer and a J-beta primer mix. TCRdb re-called the 5' RACE reads through MiXCR, storing one row per CDR3 protein. The sample has about a million distinct CDR3 sequences, approximately 49% seen once. The sequencing input was blood. The source is a man aged 25 to 40 in good health.

This clonotype has only a few counts. The chain combines TRBV4-1 with TRBJ2-3; weak D call: TRBD1 (6 bases). V was pared by 2 bases and J by 2 bases, with 20 bases between. Germline CDR1 and CDR2: MGHRA and YSYEKL. The CDR3 length is 18 residues. The chain's CDR3 is CASSQFGLQGGDTDTQYF. The CDR3 DNA reads as TGCGCCAGCAGCCAATTTGGCCTACAGGGTGGGGACACAGATACGCAGTATTTT.

The V call is TRBV7-9, the J call TRBJ1-1, with D tentatively TRBD1 (6 bases). Germline V gene lookup returns CDR1 SEHNR and CDR2 FQNEAQ (reference sequence). Between the trimmed V and J ends, which lost 5 bases and 4 bases, there was a span of 14 bases. This CDR3 spans 14 amino acids. This chain's CDR3 is CASSEDSGGTEAFF. The CDR3 coding sequence is TGTGCCAGCAGCGAGGACAGTGGTGGCACTGAAGCTTTCTTT.

The chain employs TRBV6-2 or TRBV6-3 and TRBJ2-7; D gene unclear. Germline-derived CDR1 and CDR2 are MNHEY and SVGEGT. Trimming cost V 7 bases and J 0 bases, with 13 bases left between them. The CDR3 spans 14 residues. The CDR3 protein is CASTSEVGSYEQYF. The DNA for the CDR3 is TGTGCCAGCACTTCTGAAGTAGGCTCCTACGAGCAGTACTTC.

This clonotype was found a few times. This chain links TRBV20-1 with TRBJ1-4; TRBD1 is a possible D gene (5 bases). Trimming removed 0 bases at V and 8 bases at J, with 13 bases between. CDR1 DFQATT and CDR2 SNEGSKA come from the germline V gene (reference sequence). This CDR3 is built from 14 residues. This CDR3 is CSAREQTGREKLFF. Here the CDR3 DNA reads TGCAGTGCTAGAGAGCAGACGGGGCGGGAAAAACTGTTTTTT.

This clonotype occurred a few times. The DNA for the CDR3 is TGCAGCGTTGAGGATGCAGGGGAGGAGACAGATACGCAGTATTTT. Translation gives CSVEDAGEETDTQYF. This chain links TRBV29-1 with TRBJ2-3, with D perhaps given as TRBD1 or TRBD2 (6 bases each). Trimming pared 3 bases from V and 3 bases from J, leaving 16 bases between. From germline, CDR1 is SQVTM and CDR2 ANQGSEA. The length of the CDR3 is 15 residues.

The V call is TRBV28, the J call TRBJ2-5, with 7 bases lining up with TRBD2. J gave up 7 bases and V 2 bases, and 10 bases lay outside the gene matches. The length of the CDR3 is 15 residues. Germline-derived CDR1 and CDR2 are MDHEN and SYDVKM. Written as DNA, the CDR3 is TGTGCCAGCAGTTTACGACGCTCTGGGGGGGGGACCCAGTACTTC. Translation: CASSLRRSGGGTQYF.

The genes are TRBV27 and TRBJ2-7; no reliable D call. This CDR3 is 14 amino acids long. Germline lookup yields CDR1 MNHEY and CDR2 SMNVEV (reference sequence). Trimming removed 3 bases from V and 2 bases from J, with 11 bases in between. The CDR3 nucleotides are TGTGCCAGCAGTTTTAAGGCGGAGACCTACGAGCAGTACTTC. It is translated as CASSFKAETYEQYF.

This clonotype was seen a few times. The J gene is TRBJ2-5, the V gene TRBV12-3 or TRBV12-4; no clear D. V was trimmed by 6 bases and J by 3 bases, leaving 11 bases between them. This CDR3 contains 13 residues. The CDR3 reads CASSSTTEETQYF. The CDR3 DNA sequence: TGTGCCAGCAGCTCCACTACAGAAGAGACCCAGTACTTC.

This clonotype was found once. The chain couples TRBV4-1 to TRBJ2-1; weak D call: TRBD1 (6 bases). Germline values: CDR1 MGHRA, CDR2 YSYEKL. The length of the CDR3 is 19 residues. Trimming shortened V by 3 bases and J by 12 bases, and 33 bases separated the two germline ends. The chain's CDR3 is CASSQLPTGPLIVSRRQFF. The CDR3 DNA reads as TGCGCCAGCAGCCAGCTACCGACAGGCCCCCTCATCGTCTCCAGGAGGCAGTTCTTC.

This clonotype was recorded a few times. V and J are TRBV27 and TRBJ2-5, with D maybe TRBD2 (7 bases). V was pared by 2 bases and J by 2 bases, with 12 bases between. Germline V gene sequence: CDR1 MNHEY, CDR2 SMNVEV (reference sequence). The CDR3 runs to 15 residues. The CDR3 protein is CASSLQRGAQETQYF. CDR3 DNA: TGTGCCAGCAGTTTACAACGGGGGGCGCAAGAGACCCAGTACTTC.

In its sample, this clonotype was seen a few times. The chain uses TRBV6-5 and TRBJ2-7; no firm D call. The CDR3 has 12 amino acids. V dropped 2 bases and J dropped 3 bases, with 5 bases sitting between them. The germline CDR1 and CDR2 sequences are MNHEY and SVGAGI. The chain's CDR3 is CASSYNNYEQYF. The DNA of the CDR3 is TGTGCCAGCAGTTACAACAACTACGAGCAGTACTTC.

The rearrangement links TRBV4-1 to TRBJ1-1; no definite D call. Germline V gene lookup returns CDR1 MGHRA and CDR2 YSYEKL. CDR3 length equals 17 residues. Trimming removed 0 bases at V and 1 base at J, with 15 bases between. The CDR3: CASSQDRGSGENTEAFF. Here the CDR3 DNA reads TGCGCCAGCAGCCAAGACCGGGGTTCAGGAGAGAACACTGAAGCTTTCTTT.

The chain couples TRBV20-1 to TRBJ2-1, with TRBD2 as a possible D gene (6 bases). The CDR3 has 12 amino acids. V was trimmed by 5 bases and J by 6 bases, leaving 11 bases between them. The germline CDR1 and CDR2 sequences are DFQATT and SNEGSKA (reference sequence). CDR3 nucleotide sequence: TGCAGTGCTGGGACTGACACCAATGAGCAGTTCTTC. It translates to CSAGTDTNEQFF.

The rearrangement joins TRBV4-1 to TRBJ1-5, with 7 bases identical to TRBD1. CDR1 and CDR2 (germline): MGHRA, YSYEKL. The CDR3 extends over 18 amino acids. Losses at the gene ends were 1 base for V and 5 bases for J; bases not matched to a gene: 14. CDR3 in amino acids: CASSQGLTGTEIYQPQHF. In DNA, the CDR3 is TGCGCCAGCAGCCAAGGGCTTACCGGGACAGAGATCTATCAGCCCCAGCATTTT.

This chain connects TRBV30 to TRBJ2-3; D is possibly TRBD2 (6 bases). CDR3 length: 12 residues. Germline V lookup: CDR1 GTSNPN, CDR2 SVGIG (reference sequence). V was clipped by 4 bases and J by 1 base, with 6 bases between them. The CDR3 sequence: CAWTSGTDTQYF. CDR3 DNA sequence: TGTGCCTGGACTAGCGGCACAGATACGCAGTATTTT.

The chain joins TRBV20-1 to TRBJ2-7; no definite D call. Germline values: CDR1 DFQATT, CDR2 SNEGSKA (reference sequence). Trimming took off 6 bases at V and 4 bases at J, with 22 bases between the two ends. The CDR3 runs 15 residues. The CDR3, as DNA: TGCAGTGCCCCTATTGCGGCGACGGAGAGGTACGAGCAGTACTTC. Amino acid sequence: CSAPIAATERYEQYF.

The chain uses TRBV6-2 or TRBV6-3 and TRBJ2-5; 7 positions match TRBD1. Trimming cost V 4 bases and J 1 base; bases outside gene matches: 12. Per germline, CDR1 MNHEY and CDR2 SVGEGT. This CDR3 spans 17 amino acids. CDR3 region: CASSFRGKGVLQETQYF. DNA of the CDR3: TGTGCCAGCAGTTTCAGGGGGAAGGGGGTCCTCCAAGAGACCCAGTACTTC.

This clonotype showed up just once. The V call is TRBV6-5, the J call TRBJ2-7, with 9 bases lining up with TRBD2. Germline loops: CDR1 MNHEY, CDR2 SVGAGI. This CDR3 is 15 amino acids long. The trim removed 5 bases at V and 2 bases at J, leaving 7 bases unmatched. The CDR3 loop is CASSQRAGGTYEQYF. CDR3 in DNA: TGTGCCAGCAGTCAACGAGCGGGGGGTACCTACGAGCAGTACTTC.

V usage is TRBV9 and J usage is TRBJ1-2; 9 bases agree with TRBD1. This CDR3 has 14 amino acids. V lost 0 bases to trimming and J lost 6 bases; unmatched junction nucleotides: 3. Per germline, CDR1 SGDLS and CDR2 YYNGEE. CDR3: CASSVAGTGHGYTF. The CDR3 nucleotides read TGTGCCAGCAGCGTAGCAGGGACAGGGCATGGCTACACCTTC.

The J gene is TRBJ2-7, the V gene TRBV7-2; 8 bases line up with TRBD2. Germline V gene data show CDR1 as SGHTA and CDR2 as FQGNSA. Trimming at V came to 6 bases and at J to 2 bases, leaving 9 bases not matched to a gene. CDR3 size: 15 residues. Here the CDR3 DNA reads TGTGCCAGCAGTCGAAGCGGGGGCACCCCCTACGAGCAGTACTTC. Encoded protein: CASSRSGGTPYEQYF.